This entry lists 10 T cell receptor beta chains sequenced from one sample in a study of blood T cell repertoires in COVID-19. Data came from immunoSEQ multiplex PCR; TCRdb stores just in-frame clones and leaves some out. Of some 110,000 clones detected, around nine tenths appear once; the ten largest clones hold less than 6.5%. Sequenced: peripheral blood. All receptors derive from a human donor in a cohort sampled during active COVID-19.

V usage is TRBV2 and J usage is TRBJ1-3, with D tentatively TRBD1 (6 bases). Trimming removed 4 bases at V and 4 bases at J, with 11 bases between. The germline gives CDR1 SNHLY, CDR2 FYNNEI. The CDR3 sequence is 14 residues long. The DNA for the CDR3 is TGTGCCAGCAGTGCAACAGGGTCGGGAAACACCATATATTTT. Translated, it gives CASSATGSGNTIYF.

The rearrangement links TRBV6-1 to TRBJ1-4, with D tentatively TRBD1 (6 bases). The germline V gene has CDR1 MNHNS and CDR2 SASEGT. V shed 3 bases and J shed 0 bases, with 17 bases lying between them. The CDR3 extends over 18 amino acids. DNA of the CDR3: TGTGCCAGCAGTGATAACAGGGAAGTAGAACCAACTAATGAAAAACTGTTTTTT. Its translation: CASSDNREVEPTNEKLFF.

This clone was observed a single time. CDR3 loop: CASSPYRVGEQYF. CDR3 bases: TGTGCCAGCAGTCCCTACAGGGTCGGCGAGCAGTACTTC. The chain recombines TRBV28 with TRBJ2-7; D is perhaps TRBD1 (6 bases). Per germline, CDR1 MDHEN and CDR2 SYDVKM. Between the trimmed V and J ends, which lost 5 bases and 6 bases, there was a span of 14 bases. This CDR3 is built from 13 residues.

The CDR3 bases are TGTGCCAGTAGTATTTACATTCCGAACACTGAAGCTTTCTTT. As protein: CASSIYIPNTEAFF. The rearrangement joins TRBV19 to TRBJ1-1; D is ambiguous. Germline V gene data show CDR1 as LNHDA and CDR2 as SQIVND (reference sequence). CDR3 length: 14 amino acids. Trimming removed 3 bases at V and 1 base at J, with 9 bases between.

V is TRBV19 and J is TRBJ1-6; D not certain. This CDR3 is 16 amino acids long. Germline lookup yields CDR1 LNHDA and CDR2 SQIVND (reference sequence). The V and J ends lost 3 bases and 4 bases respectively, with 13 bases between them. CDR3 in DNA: TGTGCCAGTAGTATTGGCGGGCCCCAATATAATTCACCCCTCCACTTT. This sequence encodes CASSIGGPQYNSPLHF.

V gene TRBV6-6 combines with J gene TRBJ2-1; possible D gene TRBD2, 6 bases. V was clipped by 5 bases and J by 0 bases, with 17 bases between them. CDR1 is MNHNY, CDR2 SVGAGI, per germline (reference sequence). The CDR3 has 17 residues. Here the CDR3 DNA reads TGTGCCAGCAGTCCTCGGACTACCATGAGCTCCTACAATGAGCAGTTCTTC. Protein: CASSPRTTMSSYNEQFF.

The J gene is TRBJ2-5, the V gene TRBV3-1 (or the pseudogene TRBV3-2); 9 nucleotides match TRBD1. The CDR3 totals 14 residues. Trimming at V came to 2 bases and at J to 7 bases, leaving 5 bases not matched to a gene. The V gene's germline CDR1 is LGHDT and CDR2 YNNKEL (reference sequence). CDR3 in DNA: TGTGCCAGCAGCCAATGGGACAGGGAGGGGACCCAGTACTTC. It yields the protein CASSQWDREGTQYF.

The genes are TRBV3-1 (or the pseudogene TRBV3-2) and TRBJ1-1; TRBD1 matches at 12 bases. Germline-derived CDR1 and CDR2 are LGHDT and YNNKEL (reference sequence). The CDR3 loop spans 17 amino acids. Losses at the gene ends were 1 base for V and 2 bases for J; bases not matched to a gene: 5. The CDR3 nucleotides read TGTGCCAGCAGCCAAGGGATCGGGACAGGGGGCAACACTGAAGCTTTCTTT. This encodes CASSQGIGTGGNTEAFF.

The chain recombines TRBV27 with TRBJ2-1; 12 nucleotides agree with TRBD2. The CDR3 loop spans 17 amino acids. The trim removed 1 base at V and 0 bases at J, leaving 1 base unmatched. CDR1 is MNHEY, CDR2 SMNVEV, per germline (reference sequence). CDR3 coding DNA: TGTGCCAGCAGTTTATGGACTAGCGGGAACTCCTACAATGAGCAGTTCTTC. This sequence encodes CASSLWTSGNSYNEQFF.

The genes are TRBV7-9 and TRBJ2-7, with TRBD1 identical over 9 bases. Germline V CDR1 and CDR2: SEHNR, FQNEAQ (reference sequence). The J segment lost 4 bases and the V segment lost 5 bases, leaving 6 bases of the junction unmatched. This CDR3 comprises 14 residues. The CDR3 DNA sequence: TGTGCCAGCAGCCGACGGGACAGGGAATACGAGCAGTACTTC. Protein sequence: CASSRRDREYEQYF.